This T cell receptor (beta chain) was captured in a study of blood T cell repertoires in COVID-19. Study background: PBMCs, B-cell-depleted T cells, or T cells were the source of the cDNA or gDNA that made up the material.

Sequencing was performed with immunoSEQ multiplex PCR; in TCRdb, only in-frame clones are kept and a portion is missing. The data contain more than 200,000 clones, 75% to 90% of them seen just once; the ten biggest clones take up under 5%. This CDR3 spans 15 amino acids. Trimming cost V 7 bases and J 2 bases, with 15 bases left between them. Per the germline V gene, CDR1 is LNHDA and CDR2 is SQIVND (reference sequence). The V and J genes are TRBV19 and TRBJ2-1, with a weak D call TRBD2 (6 bases). Sequencing was done on a sample of PBMCs or T cells enriched from blood (not recorded which). The sequence was collected from a woman younger than 45 who had recovered from COVID-19. The CDR3 here is CASTPAGGTYNEQFF. As DNA, the CDR3 is TGTGCCAGTACCCCAGCGGGCGGAACCTACAATGAGCAGTTCTTC.